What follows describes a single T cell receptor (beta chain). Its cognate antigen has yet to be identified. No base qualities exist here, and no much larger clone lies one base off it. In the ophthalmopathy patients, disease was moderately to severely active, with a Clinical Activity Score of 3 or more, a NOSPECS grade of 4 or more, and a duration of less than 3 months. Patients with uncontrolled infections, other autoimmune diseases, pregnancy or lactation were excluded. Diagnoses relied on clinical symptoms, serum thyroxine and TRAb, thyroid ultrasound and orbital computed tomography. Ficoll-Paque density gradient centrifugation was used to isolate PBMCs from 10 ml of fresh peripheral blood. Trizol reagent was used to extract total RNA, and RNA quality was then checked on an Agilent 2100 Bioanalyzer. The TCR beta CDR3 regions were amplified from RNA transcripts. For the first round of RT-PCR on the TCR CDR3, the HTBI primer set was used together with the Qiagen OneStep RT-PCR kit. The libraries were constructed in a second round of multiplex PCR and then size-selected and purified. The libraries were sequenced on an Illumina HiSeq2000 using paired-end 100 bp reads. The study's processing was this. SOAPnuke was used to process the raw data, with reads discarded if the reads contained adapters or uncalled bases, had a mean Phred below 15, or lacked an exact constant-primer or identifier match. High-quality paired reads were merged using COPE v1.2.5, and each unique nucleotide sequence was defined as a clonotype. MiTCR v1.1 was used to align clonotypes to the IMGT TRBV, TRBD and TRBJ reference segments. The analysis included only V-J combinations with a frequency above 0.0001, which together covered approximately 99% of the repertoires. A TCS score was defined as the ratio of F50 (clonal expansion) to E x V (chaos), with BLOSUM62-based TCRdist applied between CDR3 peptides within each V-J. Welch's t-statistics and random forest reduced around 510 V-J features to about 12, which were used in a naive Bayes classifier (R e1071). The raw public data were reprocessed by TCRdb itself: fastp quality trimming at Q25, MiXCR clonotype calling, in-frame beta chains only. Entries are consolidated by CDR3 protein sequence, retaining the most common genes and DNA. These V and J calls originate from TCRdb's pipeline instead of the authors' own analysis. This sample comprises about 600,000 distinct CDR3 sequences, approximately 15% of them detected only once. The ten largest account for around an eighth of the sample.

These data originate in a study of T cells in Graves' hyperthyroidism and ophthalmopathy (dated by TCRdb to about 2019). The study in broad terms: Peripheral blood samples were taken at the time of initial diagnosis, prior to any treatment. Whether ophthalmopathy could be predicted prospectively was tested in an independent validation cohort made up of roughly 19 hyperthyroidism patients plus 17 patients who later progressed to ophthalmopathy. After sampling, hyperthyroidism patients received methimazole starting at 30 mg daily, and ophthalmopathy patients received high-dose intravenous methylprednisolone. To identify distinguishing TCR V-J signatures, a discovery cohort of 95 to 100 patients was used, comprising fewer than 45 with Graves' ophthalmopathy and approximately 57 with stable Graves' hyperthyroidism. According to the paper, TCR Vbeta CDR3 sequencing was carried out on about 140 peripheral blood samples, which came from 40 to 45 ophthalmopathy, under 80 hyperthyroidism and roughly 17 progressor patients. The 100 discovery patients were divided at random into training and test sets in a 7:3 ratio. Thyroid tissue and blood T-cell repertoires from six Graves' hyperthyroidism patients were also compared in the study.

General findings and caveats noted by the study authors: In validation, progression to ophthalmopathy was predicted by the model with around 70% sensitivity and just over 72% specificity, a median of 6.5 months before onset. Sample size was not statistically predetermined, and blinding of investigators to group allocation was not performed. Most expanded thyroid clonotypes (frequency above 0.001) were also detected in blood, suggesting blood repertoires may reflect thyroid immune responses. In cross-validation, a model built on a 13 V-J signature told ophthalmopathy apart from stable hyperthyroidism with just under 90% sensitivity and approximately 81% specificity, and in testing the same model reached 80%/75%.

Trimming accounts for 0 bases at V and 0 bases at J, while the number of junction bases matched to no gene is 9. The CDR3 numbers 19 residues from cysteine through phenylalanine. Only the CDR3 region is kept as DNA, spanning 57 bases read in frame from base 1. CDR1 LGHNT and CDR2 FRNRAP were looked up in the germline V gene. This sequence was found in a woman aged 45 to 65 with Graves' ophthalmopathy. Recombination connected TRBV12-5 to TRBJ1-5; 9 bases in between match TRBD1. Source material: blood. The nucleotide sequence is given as TGTGCTAGTGGTTTGGTTGGGACAGGGTCTCTTTATAGCAATCAGCCCCAGCATTTT. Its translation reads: CASGLVGTGSLYSNQPQHF.